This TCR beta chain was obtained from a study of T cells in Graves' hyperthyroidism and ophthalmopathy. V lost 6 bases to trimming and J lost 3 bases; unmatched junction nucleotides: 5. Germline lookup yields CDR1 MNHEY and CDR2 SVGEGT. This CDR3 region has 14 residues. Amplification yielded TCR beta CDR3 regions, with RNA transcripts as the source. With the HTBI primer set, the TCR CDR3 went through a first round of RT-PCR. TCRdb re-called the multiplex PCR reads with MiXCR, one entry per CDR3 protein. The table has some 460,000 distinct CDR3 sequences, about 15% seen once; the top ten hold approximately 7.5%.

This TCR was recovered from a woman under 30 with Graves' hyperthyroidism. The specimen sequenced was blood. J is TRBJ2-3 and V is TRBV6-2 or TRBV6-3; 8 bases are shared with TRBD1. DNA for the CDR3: TGTGCCAGCAGAAGGGACAGGACTACAGATACGCAGTATTTT. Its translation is CASRRDRTTDTQYF.